Sequencing of this T cell receptor beta chain was carried out in a study of T cells after yellow fever vaccination. Regarding the study as a whole: Some clonotypes, a small share, were shared between CD4 and CD8 compartments. In post-booster samples, most primary-vaccination clones reappeared (around 95% CD4, over 70% CD8).

This clonotype came up a few times. The target antigen is unknown. Germline V gene lookup returns CDR1 MRHNA and CDR2 SNTAGT. Trimming stripped 3 bases from V and 5 bases from J, with 19 bases between. The CDR3 consists of 17 residues. They built TCR cDNA with 5'RACE template switching, a step that put in a universal primer site and UMIs. From the 5' RACE reads, TCRdb called clonotypes with MiXCR, one entry per CDR3 protein. In the table there are fewer than 400,000 distinct CDR3 sequences, roughly 6.2% of which are singletons. This TCR was recovered from a man younger than 45 who received the YFV17D yellow fever vaccine. Specimen: PBMCs, collected 5 days after the yellow fever booster vaccination. The gene calls are TRBV6-4 and TRBJ2-2; D may match TRBD1 or TRBD2 (5 bases each). The CDR3 reads CASSESARGHGTGELFF. The DNA for the CDR3 is TGTGCCAGCAGTGAATCGGCGAGGGGCCATGGAACCGGGGAGCTGTTTTTT.